What follows is one T cell receptor beta chain and its context. This sample is drawn from a study of shared clonotypes between healthy human individuals. In the study overall: Two female and a few male donors aged 18 to 49 were enrolled.

TCRdb keeps only in-frame clones here, not all; method: immunoSEQ multiplex PCR. The table has about 960,000 clones, 76% seen once. From germline, CDR1 is SGHDN and CDR2 FVKESK. The CDR3 contains 16 residues. Trimming removed 1 base from V and 4 bases from J; junction bases left unmatched: 5. The V call is TRBV14, the J call TRBJ1-2, with 11 bases fitting TRBD1. Material: memory CD4+ T cells sorted from blood. Subset indicated: CD45RA-negative fraction. The TCR comes from a man younger than 35 in good health. The CDR3 nucleotides read TGTGCCAGCAGCCAAGCCGGGACAGGGGGGTTCTATGGCTACACCTTC. Its protein is CASSQAGTGGFYGYTF.